A selection of T cell receptor beta chains follows, all from one sample in a study of blood T cell repertoires in COVID-19. Method: immunoSEQ multiplex PCR; TCRdb's copy keeps in-frame clones and lacks some. The sample records roughly 100,000 clones, roughly 90% being singletons. The sequencing sample was made of peripheral blood. The receptors derive from a human donor in a cohort sampled during active COVID-19. CDR3s include the opening cysteine and the closing phenylalanine or tryptophan. Where a row states a size, it is once, few, many or the class of an expanded clone; other rows omit it.

clone_size: -
j_call: TRBJ2-5
v_call: TRBV4-3
cdr3_length: 15
cdr3_aa: CASSQDQWQWETQYF

clone_size: -
j_call: TRBJ2-5
v_call: TRBV7-2
cdr3_length: 15
cdr3_aa: CASSSSRGNQETQYF

clone_size: -
j_call: TRBJ2-1
v_call: TRBV4-3
cdr3_length: 16
cdr3_aa: CASSQGWRSSYNEQFF

clone_size: -
j_call: TRBJ2-7
v_call: TRBV6-2/TRBV6-3
cdr3_length: 13
cdr3_aa: CASSSPDRDQCYF

clone_size: -
j_call: TRBJ2-7
v_call: TRBV23-1
cdr3_length: 17
cdr3_aa: CASSQATTSLSIYEQYF

clone_size: -
j_call: TRBJ2-7
v_call: TRBV18
cdr3_length: 14
cdr3_aa: CASSTGTSGYEQYF

clone_size: -
j_call: TRBJ2-1
v_call: TRBV6-5
cdr3_length: 14
cdr3_aa: CASRIGQGANEQFF

clone_size: -
j_call: TRBJ2-2
v_call: TRBV18
cdr3_length: 15
cdr3_aa: CASSPQGRGAGELFF

clone_size: -
j_call: TRBJ2-1
v_call: TRBV7-2
cdr3_length: 16
cdr3_aa: CASSLEGLPIDNEQFF

clone_size: -
j_call: TRBJ2-7
v_call: TRBV27
cdr3_length: 13
cdr3_aa: CASRVGLSYEQYF

clone_size: -
j_call: TRBJ2-7
v_call: TRBV7-3
cdr3_length: 14
cdr3_aa: CASSLQGSPYEQYF

clone_size: -
j_call: TRBJ2-6
v_call: TRBV4-2
cdr3_length: 16
cdr3_aa: CASSQQTGSGANVLTF

clone_size: -
j_call: TRBJ1-3
v_call: TRBV5-6
cdr3_length: 16
cdr3_aa: CASSLQRGAFGNTIYF

clone_size: -
j_call: TRBJ2-7
v_call: TRBV5-4
cdr3_length: 16
cdr3_aa: CASSTDRSGGGYEQYF

clone_size: -
j_call: TRBJ1-2
v_call: TRBV18
cdr3_length: 18
cdr3_aa: CASSTLGQGASANYGYTF

clone_size: once
j_call: TRBJ2-7
v_call: TRBV28
cdr3_length: 15
cdr3_aa: CASSLSPRGIGEQYF

clone_size: -
j_call: TRBJ1-2
v_call: TRBV11-2
cdr3_length: 13
cdr3_aa: CASSTGQGYGYTF

clone_size: -
j_call: TRBJ2-7
v_call: TRBV9
cdr3_length: 16
cdr3_aa: CASSVNVASGTYEQYF

clone_size: -
j_call: TRBJ1-5
v_call: TRBV7-2
cdr3_length: 13
cdr3_aa: CASSLGPRQPQHF

clone_size: -
j_call: TRBJ2-7
v_call: TRBV5-1
cdr3_length: 12
cdr3_aa: CASSWEAGEQYF

clone_size: -
j_call: TRBJ1-6
v_call: TRBV5-4
cdr3_length: 16
cdr3_aa: CASSLAAGRGNSPLHF

clone_size: -
j_call: TRBJ1-3
v_call: TRBV19
cdr3_length: 13
cdr3_aa: CASSPISGNTIYF

clone_size: -
j_call: TRBJ2-1
v_call: TRBV7-6
cdr3_length: 16
cdr3_aa: CASSSSGTVSYNEQFF

clone_size: -
j_call: TRBJ1-1
v_call: TRBV5-1
cdr3_length: 16
cdr3_aa: CASSLARTGGYTEAFF

clone_size: few
j_call: TRBJ2-7
v_call: TRBV6-1
cdr3_length: 11
cdr3_aa: CASSDSYEQYF

clone_size: -
j_call: TRBJ2-1
v_call: TRBV28
cdr3_length: 17
cdr3_aa: CASSFPPTPNHGNEQFF

clone_size: once
j_call: TRBJ1-5
v_call: TRBV6-5
cdr3_length: 15
cdr3_aa: CASSPRTGYNQPQHF

clone_size: -
j_call: TRBJ2-1
v_call: TRBV15
cdr3_length: 15
cdr3_aa: CATSRGTGTYNEQFF

clone_size: once
j_call: TRBJ2-1
v_call: TRBV18
cdr3_length: 13
cdr3_aa: CASSLRSADEQFF

clone_size: -
j_call: TRBJ1-1
v_call: TRBV9
cdr3_length: 16
cdr3_aa: CASSVTGTFMNTEAFF

clone_size: -
j_call: TRBJ2-5
v_call: TRBV3-1/TRBV3-2
cdr3_length: 21
cdr3_aa: CASSQTLAASGGPSFWETQYF

clone_size: -
j_call: TRBJ2-7
v_call: TRBV14
cdr3_length: 13
cdr3_aa: CASSRVGPYEQYF

clone_size: -
j_call: TRBJ1-1
v_call: TRBV28
cdr3_length: 13
cdr3_aa: CASSFSRSIEAFF

clone_size: -
j_call: TRBJ2-7
v_call: TRBV10-3
cdr3_length: 14
cdr3_aa: CAISESINYGEQYF

clone_size: -
j_call: TRBJ2-1
v_call: TRBV5-1
cdr3_length: 15
cdr3_aa: CASSPTGTPVDEQFF

clone_size: -
j_call: TRBJ1-4
v_call: TRBV28
cdr3_length: 13
cdr3_aa: CASRNNLGEKLFF

clone_size: -
j_call: TRBJ2-7
v_call: TRBV7-8
cdr3_length: 16
cdr3_aa: CASSYNIRLAVYEQYF

clone_size: -
j_call: TRBJ1-5
v_call: TRBV5-4
cdr3_length: 14
cdr3_aa: CASSEGTANQPQHF

clone_size: -
j_call: TRBJ2-2
v_call: TRBV27
cdr3_length: 11
cdr3_aa: CASRLGVVLFF

clone_size: -
j_call: TRBJ1-1
v_call: TRBV28
cdr3_length: 14
cdr3_aa: CASSPPDRNTEAFF

clone_size: few
j_call: TRBJ1-2
v_call: TRBV6-2/TRBV6-3
cdr3_length: 16
cdr3_aa: CASSPGLQGALSGYTF

clone_size: -
j_call: TRBJ1-5
v_call: TRBV4-1
cdr3_length: 14
cdr3_aa: CASSQDPFNQPQHF

clone_size: -
j_call: TRBJ1-4
v_call: TRBV5-5
cdr3_length: 17
cdr3_aa: CASSFFDRGTTNEKLFF

clone_size: -
j_call: TRBJ2-2
v_call: TRBV3-1/TRBV3-2
cdr3_length: 16
cdr3_aa: CASSEDVGTGAGELFF

clone_size: once
j_call: TRBJ1-4
v_call: TRBV5-6
cdr3_length: 14
cdr3_aa: CASSLGQANEKLFF

clone_size: once
j_call: TRBJ1-2
v_call: TRBV6-5
cdr3_length: 14
cdr3_aa: CASSLPGQGYGYTF

clone_size: -
j_call: TRBJ2-2
v_call: TRBV30
cdr3_length: 11
cdr3_aa: CAWLRSGELFF

clone_size: -
j_call: TRBJ1-5
v_call: TRBV27
cdr3_length: 13
cdr3_aa: CASSLMGAQPQHF

clone_size: -
j_call: TRBJ1-1
v_call: TRBV19
cdr3_length: 15
cdr3_aa: CASSSTGNLNTEAFF

clone_size: once
j_call: TRBJ1-3
v_call: TRBV14
cdr3_length: 15
cdr3_aa: CASSQDPGAGNTIYF

clone_size: -
j_call: TRBJ1-3
v_call: TRBV5-1
cdr3_length: 16
cdr3_aa: CASSLEGATSGNTIYF

clone_size: -
j_call: TRBJ2-3
v_call: TRBV13
cdr3_length: 20
cdr3_aa: CASSRTLGTSGDSSTDTQYF

clone_size: -
j_call: TRBJ1-5
v_call: TRBV15
cdr3_length: 15
cdr3_aa: CATSRGTGRNQPQHF

clone_size: -
j_call: TRBJ2-7
v_call: TRBV4-3
cdr3_length: 18
cdr3_aa: CASSQDLALAGGGYEQYF

clone_size: few
j_call: TRBJ1-6
v_call: TRBV7-9
cdr3_length: 12
cdr3_aa: CASRQLQGPLHF

clone_size: -
j_call: TRBJ2-3
v_call: TRBV4-1
cdr3_length: 14
cdr3_aa: CASKRGISTDTQYF

clone_size: -
j_call: TRBJ2-2
v_call: TRBV19
cdr3_length: 18
cdr3_aa: CASSRGQGYKGSTGELFF

clone_size: -
j_call: TRBJ1-2
v_call: TRBV19
cdr3_length: 14
cdr3_aa: CASTADRGRTGYTF

clone_size: -
j_call: TRBJ2-2
v_call: TRBV28
cdr3_length: 14
cdr3_aa: CASRRMTPTGELFF